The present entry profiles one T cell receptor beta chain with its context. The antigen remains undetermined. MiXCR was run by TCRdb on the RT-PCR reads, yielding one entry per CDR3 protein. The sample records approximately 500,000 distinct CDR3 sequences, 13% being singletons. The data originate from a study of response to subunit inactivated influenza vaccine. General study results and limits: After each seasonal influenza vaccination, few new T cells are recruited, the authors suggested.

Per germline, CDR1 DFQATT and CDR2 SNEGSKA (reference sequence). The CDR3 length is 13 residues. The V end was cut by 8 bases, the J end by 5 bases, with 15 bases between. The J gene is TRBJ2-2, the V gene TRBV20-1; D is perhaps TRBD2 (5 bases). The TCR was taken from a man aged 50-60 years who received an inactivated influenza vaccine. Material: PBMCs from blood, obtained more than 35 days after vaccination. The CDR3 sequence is CSLSGRSTGELFF. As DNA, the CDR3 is TGCAGTTTAAGCGGCCGTAGTACCGGGGAGCTGTTTTTT.